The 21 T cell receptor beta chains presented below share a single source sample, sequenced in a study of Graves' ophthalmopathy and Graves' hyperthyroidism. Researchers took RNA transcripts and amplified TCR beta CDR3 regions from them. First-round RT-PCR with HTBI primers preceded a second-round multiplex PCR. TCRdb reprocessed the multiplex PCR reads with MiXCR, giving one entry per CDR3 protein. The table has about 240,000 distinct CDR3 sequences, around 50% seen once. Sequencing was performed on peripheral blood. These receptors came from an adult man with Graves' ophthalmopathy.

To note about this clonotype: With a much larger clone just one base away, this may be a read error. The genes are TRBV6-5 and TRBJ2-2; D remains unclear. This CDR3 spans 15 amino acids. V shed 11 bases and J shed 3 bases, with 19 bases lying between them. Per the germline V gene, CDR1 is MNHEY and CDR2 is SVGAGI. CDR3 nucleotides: TGTGCCGCCGAACTTCACGGCACTTACACCGGGGAGCTGTTTTTT. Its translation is CAAELHGTYTGELFF.

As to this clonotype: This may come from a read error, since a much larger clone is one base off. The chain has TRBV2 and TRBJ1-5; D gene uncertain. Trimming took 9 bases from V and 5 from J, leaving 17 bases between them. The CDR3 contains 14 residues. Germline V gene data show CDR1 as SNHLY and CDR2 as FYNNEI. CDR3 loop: CARGQRGGHQPQHF. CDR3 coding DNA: TGTGCCAGAGGGCAACGGGGAGGACATCAGCCCCAGCATTTT.

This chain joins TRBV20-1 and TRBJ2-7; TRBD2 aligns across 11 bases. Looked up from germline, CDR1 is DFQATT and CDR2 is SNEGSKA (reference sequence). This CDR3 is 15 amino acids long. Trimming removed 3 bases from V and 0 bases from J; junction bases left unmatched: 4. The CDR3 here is CSARGLAEISYEQYF. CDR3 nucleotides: TGCAGTGCTAGGGGACTAGCGGAAATCTCCTACGAGCAGTACTTC.

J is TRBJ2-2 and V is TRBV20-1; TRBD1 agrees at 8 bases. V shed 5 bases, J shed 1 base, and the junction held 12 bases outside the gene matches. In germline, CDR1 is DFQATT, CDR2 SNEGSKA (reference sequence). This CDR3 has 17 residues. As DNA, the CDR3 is TGCAGTGCTGCGCGACAGGGGATGCTTAAGAACACCGGGGAGCTGTTTTTT. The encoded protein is CSAARQGMLKNTGELFF.

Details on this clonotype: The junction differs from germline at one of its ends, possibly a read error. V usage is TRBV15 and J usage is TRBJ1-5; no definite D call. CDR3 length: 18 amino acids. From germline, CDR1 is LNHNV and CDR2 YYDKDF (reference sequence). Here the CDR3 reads CATSRDLSAEFSNQPQRF. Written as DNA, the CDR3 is TGTGCCACCAGCAGAGATCTGTCGGCAGAGTTTAGCAATCAGCCCCAGCGTTTT.

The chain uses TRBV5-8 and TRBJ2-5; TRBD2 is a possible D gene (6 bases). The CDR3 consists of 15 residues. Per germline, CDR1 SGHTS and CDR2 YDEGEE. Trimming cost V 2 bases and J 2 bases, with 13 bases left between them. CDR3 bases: TGTGCCAGCAGCTTACCCTTAGCGGAGCAAGAGACCCAGTACTTC. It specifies CASSLPLAEQETQYF.

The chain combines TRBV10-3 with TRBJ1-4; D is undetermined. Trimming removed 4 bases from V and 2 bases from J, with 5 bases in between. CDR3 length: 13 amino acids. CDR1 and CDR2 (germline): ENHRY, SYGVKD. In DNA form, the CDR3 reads TGTGCCATCAGTGCGGGGACTAATGAAAAACTGTTTTTT. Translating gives CAISAGTNEKLFF.

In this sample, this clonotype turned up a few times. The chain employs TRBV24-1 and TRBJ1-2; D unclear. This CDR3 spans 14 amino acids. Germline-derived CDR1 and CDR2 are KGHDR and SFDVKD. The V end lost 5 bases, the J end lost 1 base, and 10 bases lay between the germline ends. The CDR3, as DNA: TGTGCCACCAGTGTAGGCGCCTTTAACTATGGCTACACCTTC. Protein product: CATSVGAFNYGYTF.

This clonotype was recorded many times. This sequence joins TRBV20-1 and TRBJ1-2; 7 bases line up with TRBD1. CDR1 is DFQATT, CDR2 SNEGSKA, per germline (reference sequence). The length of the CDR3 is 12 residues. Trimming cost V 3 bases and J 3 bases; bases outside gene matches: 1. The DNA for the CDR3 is TGCAGTGCTAGTGACAGGGACTATGGCTACACCTTC. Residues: CSASDRDYGYTF.

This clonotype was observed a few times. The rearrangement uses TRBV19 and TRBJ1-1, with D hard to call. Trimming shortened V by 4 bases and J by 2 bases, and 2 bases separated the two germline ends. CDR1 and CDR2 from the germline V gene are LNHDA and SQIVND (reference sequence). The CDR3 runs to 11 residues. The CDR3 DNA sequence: TGTGCCAGTAGTAAAAACACTGAAGCTTTCTTT. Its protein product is CASSKNTEAFF.

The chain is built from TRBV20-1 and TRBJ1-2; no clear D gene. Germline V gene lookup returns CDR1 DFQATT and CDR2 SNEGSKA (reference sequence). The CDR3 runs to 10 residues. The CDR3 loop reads CLVRDCGYTF. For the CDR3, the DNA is TGCCTAGTACGAGACTGTGGCTACACCTTC.

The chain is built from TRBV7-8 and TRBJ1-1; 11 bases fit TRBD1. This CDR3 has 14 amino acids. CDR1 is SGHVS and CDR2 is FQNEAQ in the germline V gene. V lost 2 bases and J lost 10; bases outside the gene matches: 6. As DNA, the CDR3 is TGTGCCAGCAGCTTATTTGGGGGACAGGGGGGAGCTTTCTTT. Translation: CASSLFGGQGGAFF. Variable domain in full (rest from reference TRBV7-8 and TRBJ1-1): GAGVSQSPRYKVAKRGQDVALRCDPISGHVSLFWYQQALGQGPEFLTYFQNEAQLDKSGLPSDRFFAERPEGSVSTLKIQRTQQEDSAVYLCASSLFGGQGGAFFGQGTRLTVV.

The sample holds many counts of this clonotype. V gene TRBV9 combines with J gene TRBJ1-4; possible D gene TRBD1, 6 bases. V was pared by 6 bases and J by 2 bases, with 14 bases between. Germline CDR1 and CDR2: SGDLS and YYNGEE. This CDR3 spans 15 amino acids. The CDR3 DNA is TGTGCCAGCAACCATCAGGGGTCGACTAATGAAAAACTGTTTTTT. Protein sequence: CASNHQGSTNEKLFF.

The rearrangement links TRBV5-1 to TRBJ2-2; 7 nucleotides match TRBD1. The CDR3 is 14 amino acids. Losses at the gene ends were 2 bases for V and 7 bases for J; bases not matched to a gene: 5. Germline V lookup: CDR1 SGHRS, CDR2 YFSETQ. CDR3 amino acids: CASSFRQGNGELFF. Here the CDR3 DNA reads TGCGCCAGCAGCTTCCGACAGGGCAACGGGGAGCTGTTTTTT.

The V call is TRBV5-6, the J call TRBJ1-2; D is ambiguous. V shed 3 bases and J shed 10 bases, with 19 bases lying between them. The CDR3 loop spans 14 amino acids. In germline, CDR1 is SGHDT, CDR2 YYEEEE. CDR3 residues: CASSYGPGKVSYTF. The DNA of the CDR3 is TGTGCCAGCAGCTACGGACCCGGTAAAGTTTCCTACACCTTC.

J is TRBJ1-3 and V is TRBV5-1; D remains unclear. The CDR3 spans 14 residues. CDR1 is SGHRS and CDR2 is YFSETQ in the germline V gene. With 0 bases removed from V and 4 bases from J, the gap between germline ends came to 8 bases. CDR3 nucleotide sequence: TGCGCCAGCAGCTTGGGGGTTGGAGGAAACACCATATATTTT. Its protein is CASSLGVGGNTIYF. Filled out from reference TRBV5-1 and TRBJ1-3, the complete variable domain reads KAGVTQTPRYLIKTRGQQVTLSCSPISGHRSVSWYQQTPGQGLQFLFEYFSETQRNKGNFPGRFSGRQFSNSRSEMNVSTLELGDSALYLCASSLGVGGNTIYFGEGSWLTVV.

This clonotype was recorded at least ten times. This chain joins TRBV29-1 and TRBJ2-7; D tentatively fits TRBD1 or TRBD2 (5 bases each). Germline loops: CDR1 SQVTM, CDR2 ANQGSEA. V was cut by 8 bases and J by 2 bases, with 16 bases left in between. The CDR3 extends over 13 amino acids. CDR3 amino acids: CSIHGTDPYEQYF. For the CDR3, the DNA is TGCAGCATACACGGGACGGACCCCTACGAGCAGTACTTC.

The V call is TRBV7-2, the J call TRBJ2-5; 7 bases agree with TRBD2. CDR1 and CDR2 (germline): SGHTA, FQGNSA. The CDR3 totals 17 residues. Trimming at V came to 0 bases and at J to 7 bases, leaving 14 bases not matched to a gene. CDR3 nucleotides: TGTGCCAGCAGCTTAGCCGCCCAGCGGGGTCCCCTCGGGACCCAGTACTTC. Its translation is CASSLAAQRGPLGTQYF.

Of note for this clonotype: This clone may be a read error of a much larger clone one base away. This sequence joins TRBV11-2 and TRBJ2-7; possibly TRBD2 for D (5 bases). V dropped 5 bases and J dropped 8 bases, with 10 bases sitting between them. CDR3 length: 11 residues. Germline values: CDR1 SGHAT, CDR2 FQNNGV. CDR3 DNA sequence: TGTGCCAGCAGCCGAGGGTACAAGCAGTACTTC. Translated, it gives CASSRGYKQYF.

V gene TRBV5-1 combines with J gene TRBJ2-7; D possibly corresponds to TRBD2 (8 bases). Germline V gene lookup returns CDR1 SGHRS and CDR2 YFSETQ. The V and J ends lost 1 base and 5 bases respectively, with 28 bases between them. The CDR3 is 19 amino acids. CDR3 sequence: CASSLMPGGSRTSTHEQYF. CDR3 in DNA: TGCGCCAGCAGCTTGATGCCAGGGGGAAGCAGGACTAGCACCCACGAGCAGTACTTC. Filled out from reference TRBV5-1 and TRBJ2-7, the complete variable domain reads KAGVTQTPRYLIKTRGQQVTLSCSPISGHRSVSWYQQTPGQGLQFLFEYFSETQRNKGNFPGRFSGRQFSNSRSEMNVSTLELGDSALYLCASSLMPGGSRTSTHEQYFGPGTRLTVT.

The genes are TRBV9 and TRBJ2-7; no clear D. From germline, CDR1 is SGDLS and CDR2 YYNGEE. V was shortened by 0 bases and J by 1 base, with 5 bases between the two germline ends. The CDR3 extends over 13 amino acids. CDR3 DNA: TGTGCCAGCAGCGTAGCCCCTTCCTACGAGCAGTACTTC. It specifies CASSVAPSYEQYF.